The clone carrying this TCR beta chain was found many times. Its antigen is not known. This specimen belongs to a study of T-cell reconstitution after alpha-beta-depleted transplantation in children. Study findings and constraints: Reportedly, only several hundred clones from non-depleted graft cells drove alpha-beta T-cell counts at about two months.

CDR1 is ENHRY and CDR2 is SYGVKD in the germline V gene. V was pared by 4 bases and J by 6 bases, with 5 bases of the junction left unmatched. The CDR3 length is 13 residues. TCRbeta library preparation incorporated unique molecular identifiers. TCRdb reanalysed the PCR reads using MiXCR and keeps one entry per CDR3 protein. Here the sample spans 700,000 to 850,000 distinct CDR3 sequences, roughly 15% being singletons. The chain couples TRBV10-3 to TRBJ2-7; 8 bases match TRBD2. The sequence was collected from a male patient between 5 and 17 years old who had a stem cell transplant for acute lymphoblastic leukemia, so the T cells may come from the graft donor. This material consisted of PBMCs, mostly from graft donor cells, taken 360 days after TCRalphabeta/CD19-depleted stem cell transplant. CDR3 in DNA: TGTGCCATCAGTGGGGGACTAGTGGGCGAGCAGTACTTC. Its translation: CAISGGLVGEQYF.